This T cell receptor beta chain was found in a study of T cells in tuberculosis. Study-level background: Samples predate treatment or fall within its first 7 days.

For this clone: Its target is not known.

Study-wide findings and caveats: GEM motif frequencies gave over 55% accuracy; the GMM repertoire gave almost 90%.

As to time point: new active TB diagnosis, blood taken before or within 7 days of starting treatment. The method was immunoSEQ multiplex PCR; TCRdb's version includes in-frame clones alone and lacks a portion of them. The sample comprises about 30,000 clones, 92% of which are singletons, and 6.5% to 7% rests with the top ten. Sequences were derived from PBMCs, sampled at tuberculosis diagnosis. The sequence came from an adult with tuberculosis.

The CDR3 nucleotides read TGTGCCAGCAGCTCAACTCTAGCGGGGGGCTCCTACGAGCAGTACTTC. Residues: CASSSTLAGGSYEQYF. This chain connects TRBV7-8 to TRBJ2-7, with 11 bases that match TRBD2. The germline V gene has CDR1 SGHVS and CDR2 FQNEAQ. J was trimmed by 0 bases and V by 4 bases; bases with no gene match: 5. This CDR3 has 16 residues.